This is a list of T cell receptor beta chains from one sample in a study of cytomegalovirus exposure and HLA in healthy donors. Here immunoSEQ multiplex PCR was the method, and the copy in TCRdb shows in-frame clones only, minus some. The specimen's table records around 140,000 clones. What was sequenced was PBMCs. The source of these receptors is a woman between 50 and 59 years old in good health and CMV-seronegative. Each CDR3 is given with its conserved first and last residue. D genes are given only for firm matches.

V	J	D	CDR3	DNA
TRBV2	TRBJ2-7	TRBD2	CASSVGLAGVLLSYEQYF	TGTGCCAGCAGTGTGGGTCTAGCGGGGGTGCTACTCTCCTACGAGCAGTACTTC
TRBV11-1	TRBJ1-1	NA	CASSPLTGSNTEAFF	TGTGCCAGCAGCCCCCTGACAGGTTCGAACACTGAAGCTTTCTTT
TRBV28	TRBJ1-1	TRBD1	CASSPQQTGGNTEAFF	TGTGCCAGCAGCCCACAGCAGACAGGGGGGAACACTGAAGCTTTCTTT
TRBV6-6	TRBJ1-4	NA	CASSYSLASNEKLFF	TGTGCCAGCAGTTACTCACTCGCGTCTAATGAAAAACTGTTTTTT
TRBV5-5	TRBJ2-5	TRBD1	CASSFPIKYTGEIGKETQYF	TGTGCCAGCAGCTTCCCTATCAAATATACAGGGGAGATTGGCAAAGAGACCCAGTACTTC
TRBV7-2	TRBJ2-5	NA	CASRGPKSQETQYF	TGTGCCAGCAGGGGCCCCAAGAGCCAAGAGACCCAGTACTTC
TRBV6-1	TRBJ1-2	NA	CASSLGTAENGYTF	TGTGCCAGCAGTCTCGGAACTGCGGAAAATGGCTACACCTTC
TRBV15	TRBJ1-2	TRBD1	CATSATLQGANYGYTF	TGTGCCACCAGCGCTACCTTACAGGGGGCTAACTATGGCTACACCTTC
TRBV5-4	TRBJ2-5	NA	CASSPTPGVETQYF	TGTGCCAGCAGCCCTACACCGGGGGTAGAGACCCAGTACTTC
TRBV7-9	TRBJ1-3	TRBD1	CASSEGQILRNTIYF	TGTGCCAGCAGCGAGGGACAGATACTTCGAAACACCATATATTTT
TRBV30	TRBJ1-6	NA	CAWRGGWSDPLHF	TGTGCCTGGAGAGGAGGGTGGAGCGATCCCCTCCACTTT
TRBV14	TRBJ2-5	TRBD2	CASSPGLAGRKETQYF	TGTGCCAGCAGCCCCGGACTAGCGGGGCGAAAAGAGACCCAGTACTTC
TRBV20-1	TRBJ1-2	NA	CSASGQAGTF	TGCAGTGCTAGTGGCCAGGCCGGCACCTTC
TRBV11-2	TRBJ1-1	NA	CASSSAGFMNTEAFF	TGTGCCAGCAGCAGCGCCGGATTCATGAACACTGAAGCTTTCTTT
TRBV7-7	TRBJ2-7	TRBD1	CASSLGTGSYEQYF	TGTGCCAGCAGCTTAGGGACAGGCTCCTACGAGCAGTACTTC
TRBV5-4	TRBJ2-7	NA	CASSSAGTARGEQYF	TGTGCCAGCAGCTCCGCCGGGACAGCGCGGGGCGAGCAGTACTTC
TRBV19	TRBJ1-1	NA	CASSIVVRAGEAFF	TGTGCCAGTAGTATAGTAGTGAGGGCAGGTGAAGCTTTCTTT
TRBV5-4	TRBJ2-5	NA	CASSLEGDQETQYF	TGTGCCAGCAGCTTGGAAGGGGACCAAGAGACCCAGTACTTC
TRBV18	TRBJ1-4	NA	CATALGNRDELFF	TGTGCCACCGCCCTGGGAAACAGGGACGAACTGTTTTTT
TRBV13	TRBJ1-2	NA	CASSPPRTVYGYTF	TGTGCCAGCAGCCCCCCCCGAACAGTCTATGGCTACACCTTC
TRBV5-1	TRBJ2-3	NA	CASSLQGVDTQYF	TGCGCCAGCAGCTTACAAGGGGTGGATACGCAGTATTTT
TRBV29-1	TRBJ2-7	NA	CSVERQGSSYEQYF	TGCAGCGTTGAAAGGCAGGGGAGCTCCTACGAGCAGTACTTC
TRBV30	TRBJ2-7	NA	CAWSAGDNYEQYF	TGTGCCTGGAGTGCCGGGGATAACTACGAGCAGTACTTC
TRBV28	TRBJ2-7	NA	CASSLGSSFEQYF	TGTGCCAGCAGTTTAGGCAGTTCCTTCGAGCAGTACTTC
TRBV30	TRBJ1-5	NA	CAWSRGPNQPQHF	TGTGCCTGGAGTAGAGGCCCGAATCAGCCCCAGCATTTT
TRBV28	TRBJ1-5	TRBD1	CASSLFGDRRNQPQHF	TGTGCCAGCAGTTTATTCGGGGACAGGAGAAATCAGCCCCAGCATTTT
TRBV7-2	TRBJ1-6	TRBD1	CASMRDRINSPLHF	TGTGCCAGCATGCGGGACAGGATTAATTCACCCCTCCACTTT
TRBV7-3	TRBJ2-7	NA	CASSSSRDTEQYF	TGTGCCAGCAGCTCAAGCCGGGACACGGAGCAGTACTTC
TRBV4-2	TRBJ2-3	TRBD2	CASSSGLDVDTQYF	TGTGCCAGCAGCTCGGGACTAGATGTTGATACGCAGTATTTT
TRBV6-6	TRBJ1-3	NA	CASSSRESGNTIYF	TGTGCCAGCAGTTCCCGGGAGTCTGGAAACACCATATATTTT
TRBV9	TRBJ2-1	NA	CASSPRTVVAIENEQFF	TGTGCCAGCAGCCCCCGGACAGTGGTCGCGATCGAGAATGAGCAGTTCTTC
TRBV7-8	TRBJ2-2	NA	CASRRSENTGELFF	TGTGCCAGCAGGCGGTCCGAGAACACCGGGGAGCTGTTTTTT
TRBV10-3	TRBJ1-2	NA	CAINEEGSGGYTF	TGTGCCATCAATGAGGAGGGCTCCGGTGGCTACACCTTC
TRBV19	TRBJ1-1	NA	CASSPEGNAEAFF	TGTGCCAGTAGTCCAGAGGGTAACGCTGAAGCTTTCTTT
TRBV23-1	TRBJ1-5	NA	CASSWGGRSNQPQHF	TGCGCCAGCAGTTGGGGGGGCCGGAGCAATCAGCCCCAGCATTTT
TRBV15	TRBJ1-1	NA	CATSRLQEAEAFF	TGTGCCACCAGCAGACTACAGGAAGCTGAAGCTTTCTTT
TRBV2	TRBJ1-2	TRBD1	CASSPLDREGANYGYTF	TGTGCCAGCAGTCCCTTGGACAGGGAGGGAGCTAACTATGGCTACACCTTC
TRBV18	TRBJ2-5	TRBD1	CASCNRQGIRETQYF	TGTGCCAGCTGTAACAGACAGGGAATTAGAGAGACCCAGTACTTC
TRBV4-3	TRBJ2-1	TRBD1	CASSQIGIQGAKNEQFF	TGCGCCAGCAGCCAAATAGGTATTCAGGGGGCCAAGAATGAGCAGTTCTTC
TRBV5-1	TRBJ2-5	TRBD2	CASSPITSVQETQYF	TGCGCCAGCAGCCCTATTACTAGCGTCCAAGAGACCCAGTACTTC
TRBV6-5	TRBJ1-5	TRBD1	CASSRDREGNQPQHF	TGTGCCAGCAGCCGTGACAGGGAAGGCAATCAGCCCCAGCATTTT
TRBV7-6	TRBJ2-1	TRBD2	CASSSQAGGPTSYNEQFF	TGTGCCAGCAGCTCGCAAGCGGGGGGGCCGACCTCCTACAATGAGCAGTTCTTC
TRBV10-3	TRBJ1-1	NA	CAISPQVATEAFF	TGTGCCATCTCCCCTCAAGTGGCCACTGAAGCTTTCTTT
TRBV28	TRBJ1-1	NA	CASTQGRNTEAFF	TGTGCCAGCACCCAGGGGCGTAATACTGAAGCTTTCTTT
TRBV28	TRBJ1-6	NA	CASRNAGEGSPLHF	TGTGCCAGCAGGAACGCGGGGGAGGGATCACCCCTCCACTTT
TRBV30	TRBJ1-4	NA	CAWSSQGMGEKLFF	TGTGCCTGGAGTAGTCAGGGGATGGGTGAAAAACTGTTTTTT
TRBV5-6	TRBJ1-2	TRBD1	CASSLGGRLNGYTF	TGTGCCAGCAGCTTAGGGGGCCGATTGAATGGCTACACCTTC
TRBV7-9	TRBJ2-1	TRBD1	CASSLGQGGSYNEQFF	TGTGCCAGCAGCTTGGGACAGGGAGGGTCCTACAATGAGCAGTTCTTC
TRBV25-1	TRBJ2-3	NA	CASSELTDTQYF	TGTGCCAGCAGTGAATTAACAGATACGCAGTATTTT
TRBV5-4	TRBJ1-1	NA	CASSLVLGVGGTEAFF	TGTGCCAGCAGCTTGGTGCTCGGGGTCGGGGGCACTGAAGCTTTCTTT